This T cell receptor beta chain was captured by sequencing in a study of CD8 T cells in Susac syndrome. Random-hexamer reverse transcription was applied to about 0.45 to 1 ug RNA. The immunoSEQ assay covered 54 Vbeta and 13 Jbeta segments for CDR3. One entry per CDR3 protein, called by TCRdb with MiXCR from the immunoSEQ multiplex PCR reads. The sample consists of about 150,000 distinct CDR3 sequences, approximately 96% of them appearing once. The T cells that were sequenced for TCR beta were CD8+ and CD4+ cells from blood. While CD8+ and CD4+ T cells were isolated negatively, TEMRA cells were enriched by FACS. V shed 6 bases and J 1 base; nucleotides not matched to a gene: 8. The CDR3 is made up of 15 amino acids. CDR1 and CDR2 (germline): ENHRY, SYGVKD.

Input material: CD8+ T cells from PBMCs. The chain uses TRBV10-3 and TRBJ2-7; TRBD1 matches at 8 bases. This clonotype originated in a human donor with multiple sclerosis. The CDR3 coding sequence is TGTGCCATCAGGGAGGACAGGGCGTCGTCCTACGAGCAGTACTTC. It yields the protein CAIREDRASSYEQYF.